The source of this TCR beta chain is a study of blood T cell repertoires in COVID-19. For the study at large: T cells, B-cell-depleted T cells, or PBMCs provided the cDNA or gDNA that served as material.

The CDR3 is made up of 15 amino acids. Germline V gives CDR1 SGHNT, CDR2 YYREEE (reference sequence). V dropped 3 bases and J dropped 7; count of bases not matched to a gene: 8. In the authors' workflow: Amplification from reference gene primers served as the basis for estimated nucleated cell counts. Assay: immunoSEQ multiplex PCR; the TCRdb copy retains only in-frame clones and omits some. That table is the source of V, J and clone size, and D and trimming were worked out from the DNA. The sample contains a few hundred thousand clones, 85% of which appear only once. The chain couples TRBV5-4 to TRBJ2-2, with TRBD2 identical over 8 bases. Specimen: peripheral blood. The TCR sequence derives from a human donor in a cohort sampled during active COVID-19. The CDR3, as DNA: TGTGCCAGCAGCTATAGCGGGGTGAAGTACGGGGAGCTGTTTTTT. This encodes CASSYSGVKYGELFF.